This T cell receptor beta chain was captured in a study of T cell clonotyping in hematopoietic cell transplantation. The CDR3 has 14 amino acids. The V end lost 3 bases, the J end lost 7 bases, and 12 bases lay between the germline ends. Germline assignment: CDR1 MNHEY and CDR2 SMNVEV (reference sequence). The table came from immunoSEQ multiplex PCR; TCRdb's copy has only in-frame clones and leaves some out. The table has 10,000 or so clones, approximately 80% seen once. Time point of the sample: recipient sample about 28 days before transplant, after cytoreduction. The sequence was obtained from a man aged 55 to 70 with acute myeloid leukemia. Some clones in this sample may be carry-over from other donors' samples. The chain carries TRBV27 and TRBJ1-4; D ambiguous. The specimen was peripheral blood mononuclear cells, collected before stem cell transplant. CDR3 protein: CASSFSGVSEKLFF. Written as DNA, the CDR3 is TGTGCCAGCAGTTTCTCTGGGGTTAGTGAAAAACTGTTTTTT.